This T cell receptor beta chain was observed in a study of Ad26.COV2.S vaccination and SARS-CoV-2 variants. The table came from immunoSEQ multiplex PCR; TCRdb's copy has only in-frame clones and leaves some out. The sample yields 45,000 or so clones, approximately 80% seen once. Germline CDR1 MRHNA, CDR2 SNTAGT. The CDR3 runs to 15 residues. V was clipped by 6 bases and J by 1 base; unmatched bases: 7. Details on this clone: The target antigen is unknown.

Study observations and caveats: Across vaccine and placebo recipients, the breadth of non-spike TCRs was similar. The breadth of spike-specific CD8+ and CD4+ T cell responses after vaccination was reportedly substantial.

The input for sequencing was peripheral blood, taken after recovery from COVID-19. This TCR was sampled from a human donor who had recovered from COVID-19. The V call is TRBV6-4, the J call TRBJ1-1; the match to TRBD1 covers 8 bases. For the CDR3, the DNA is TGTGCCAGCAGCGTCAACAGGGGGTCGAACACTGAAGCTTTCTTT. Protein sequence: CASSVNRGSNTEAFF.